This T cell receptor (beta chain) appears in the sequencing data of a study of cytomegalovirus exposure and HLA in healthy donors. As for the study in general: An analysis done earlier identified around 100 million unique TCR beta sequences from about 179 million T cells.

Comment on this clone: What it binds is not known.

The PCR had 60 Vbeta and 13 Jbeta primers. Clones were read by immunoSEQ multiplex PCR, and TCRdb kept only the in-frame ones, dropping some. The sample table includes 95,000 to 150,000 clones. CDR3 size: 15 residues. Trimming stripped 4 bases from V and 2 bases from J, with 15 bases between. Germline CDR1 is LGHNA and CDR2 is YNFKEQ. Whole-study results and caveats: One later analysis reportedly identified an Asian-associated ancestry cluster that showed fewer N-insertions than the roughly 620-donor mean.

Material for sequencing was PBMCs. The TCR sequence derives from a young man in good health and CMV-seronegative. The rearrangement links TRBV4-2 to TRBJ2-7, with D possibly TRBD1 on 6 matching bases. CDR3 sequence: CASSPGRGITYEQYF. Written as DNA, the CDR3 is TGTGCCAGCAGCCCCGGTAGGGGGATAACCTACGAGCAGTACTTC.